The 32 T cell receptor beta chains reported below all come from one sample, sequenced in a study of blood T cell repertoires in COVID-19. Repertoires were generated with immunoSEQ multiplex PCR, while TCRdb's copy carries only in-frame clones and drops some. The data contain fewer than 350,000 clones, 88% of them seen just once; the ten biggest clones take up over 1%. The specimen sequenced was PBMCs or T cells enriched from blood (not recorded which). The receptors come from a woman in her twenties or thirties who had been exposed to COVID-19.

The rearrangement joins TRBV19 to TRBJ2-7, with 10 bases aligning to TRBD2. The CDR3 contains 14 residues. Unmatched junction bases numbered 3, after V lost 3 bases and J lost 4 bases. Germline V CDR1 and CDR2: LNHDA, SQIVND (reference sequence). CDR3 in amino acids: CASSISSGSYEQYF. The CDR3 DNA is TGTGCCAGTAGTATTTCTAGCGGGAGTTACGAGCAGTACTTC.

This clone was seen only a few times. The chain links TRBV2 to TRBJ2-2, with D possibly matching TRBD1 (6 bases). CDR1 and CDR2 from the germline V gene are SNHLY and FYNNEI. The germline V and J ends were trimmed by 2 bases and 7 bases, with 11 bases remaining between them. CDR3 length: 14 residues. The CDR3 DNA follows: TGTGCCAGCAGTGAAAGACAGGTGGGCGGGGAGCTGTTTTTT. This encodes CASSERQVGGELFF.

The rearrangement joins TRBV19 to TRBJ1-5; perhaps TRBD1 as D (6 bases). The length of the CDR3 is 15 residues. V lost 3 bases and J 5 bases, leaving 14 bases between the germline ends. Germline CDR1 reads LNHDA; CDR2 reads SQIVND (reference sequence). This CDR3 is CASSISTGTDQPQHF. The CDR3, as DNA: TGTGCCAGTAGTATCTCAACAGGGACGGATCAGCCCCAGCATTTT.

The gene calls are TRBV7-9 and TRBJ2-4; 9 bases match TRBD1. The V and J ends lost 5 bases and 5 bases, in that order; junction bases with no gene match: 7. CDR3 length: 15 residues. CDR1 SEHNR and CDR2 FQNEAQ come from the germline V gene (reference sequence). CDR3 DNA sequence: TGTGCCAGCAGCGGACCGGGACAGGGAGAAAACATTCAGTACTTC. Protein sequence: CASSGPGQGENIQYF.

As DNA, the CDR3 is TGTGCCAGCAGAACGACCGGGACAGCTCAAGAGACCCAGTACTTC. It translates to CASRTTGTAQETQYF. The rearrangement joins TRBV2 to TRBJ2-5; TRBD1 aligns across 7 bases. This CDR3 is 15 amino acids long. Looked up from germline, CDR1 is SNHLY and CDR2 is FYNNEI. The V gene end was trimmed by 6 bases and the J gene end by 2 bases; junction bases not matched to a gene: 9.

The J gene is TRBJ1-3, the V gene TRBV13; 7 nucleotides match TRBD1. The CDR3 totals 18 residues. Trimming removed 1 base from V and 0 bases from J; junction bases left unmatched: 9. The germline gives CDR1 PRHDT, CDR2 FYEKMQ (reference sequence). CDR3 amino acids: CASSLEGAYSLSGNTIYF. The CDR3, as DNA: TGTGCCAGCAGCTTAGAGGGGGCCTACTCTCTCTCTGGAAACACCATATATTTT.

This chain connects TRBV7-6 to TRBJ2-1; the match to TRBD2 covers 8 bases. Germline assignment: CDR1 SGHVS and CDR2 FNYEAQ. The CDR3 is made up of 15 amino acids. V was pared by 0 bases and J by 6 bases, with 4 bases of the junction left unmatched. In DNA form, the CDR3 reads TGTGCCAGCAGCTTAGCTAGCGGGGAACTCAATGAGCAGTTCTTC. This codes for CASSLASGELNEQFF.

The rearrangement links TRBV6-5 to TRBJ1-4; D might be TRBD1 (5 bases). CDR1 and CDR2 from the germline V gene are MNHEY and SVGAGI. The CDR3 runs to 14 residues. The ends were cut back, 2 bases at V and 8 bases at J, with 12 bases in the middle. CDR3 region: CASSYADGGEKLFF. CDR3 nucleotide sequence: TGTGCCAGCAGTTACGCCGACGGGGGGGAAAAACTGTTTTTT.

The rearrangement joins TRBV4-2 to TRBJ2-1; TRBD2 matches at 12 bases. There are 17 residues in the CDR3. The V and J ends lost 1 base and 5 bases, in that order; junction bases with no gene match: 6. CDR1 and CDR2 (germline): LGHNA, YNFKEQ. CDR3 nucleotides: TGTGCCAGCAGCCAAGTGACGCTAGCGGGAGGGAACAATGAGCAGTTCTTC. It specifies CASSQVTLAGGNNEQFF.

The chain uses TRBV9 and TRBJ2-7; 9 bases are shared with TRBD2. V was pared by 0 bases and J by 2 bases, with 12 bases of the junction left unmatched. The CDR3 has 18 residues. Germline loops: CDR1 SGDLS, CDR2 YYNGEE. CDR3 DNA sequence: TGTGCCAGCAGCGTAGGGTTAGCGGGAGAAAAAATAGCCTACGAGCAGTACTTC. The encoded protein is CASSVGLAGEKIAYEQYF.

The chain couples TRBV28 to TRBJ2-7; tentatively, D is TRBD2 (6 bases). CDR3 length: 16 amino acids. Germline CDR1 is MDHEN and CDR2 is SYDVKM. V lost 3 bases and J lost 3, with 18 bases in between. The chain's CDR3 is CASSFSTAGGSYEQYF. CDR3 sequence (DNA): TGTGCCAGCAGTTTCAGTACGGCAGGAGGGAGCTACGAGCAGTACTTC.

This clone showed up just once. CDR3 nucleotides: TGTGCCAGCAGTTTCCCACAGGGGGAAAATAACTATGGCTACACCTTC. As protein: CASSFPQGENNYGYTF. The rearrangement joins TRBV28 to TRBJ1-2, with 8 bases matching TRBD1. The CDR3 totals 16 residues. The germline CDR1 and CDR2 sequences are MDHEN and SYDVKM. V lost 3 bases, J lost 1 base, and 7 bases stayed unmatched.

The chain has TRBV19 and TRBJ1-2; weak D call: TRBD1 (6 bases). Germline V gene data show CDR1 as LNHDA and CDR2 as SQIVND (reference sequence). V lost 4 bases to trimming and J lost 4 bases, with 13 bases between them. The CDR3 totals 14 residues. This CDR3 reads CASSTRQALYGYTF. CDR3 DNA sequence: TGTGCCAGTAGTACCCGACAGGCCCTCTATGGCTACACCTTC.

This sequence joins TRBV7-3 and TRBJ1-1, with a tentative D call TRBD1 (6 bases). Per germline, CDR1 SGHTA and CDR2 FQGTGA. This CDR3 comprises 12 residues. V lost 5 bases and J lost 8, with 12 bases in between. The CDR3: CASSATGKEAFF. The CDR3 DNA reads as TGTGCCAGCAGCGCTACAGGGAAAGAAGCTTTCTTT.

This clone was seen just once. The rearrangement joins TRBV4-2 to TRBJ2-3; 9 bases fit TRBD2. This CDR3 has 17 amino acids. Germline V gene lookup returns CDR1 LGHNA and CDR2 YNFKEQ. V trimming: 0 bases; J trimming: 0 bases; junction bases outside the gene matches: 4. This CDR3 is CASSQDRAGGSTDTQYF. The CDR3 DNA reads TGTGCCAGCAGCCAAGATAGGGCGGGAGGGAGCACAGATACGCAGTATTTT.

This clone was seen only a few times. The rearrangement uses TRBV3-1 (or the pseudogene TRBV3-2) and TRBJ2-7; D possibly corresponds to TRBD1 (7 bases). V was pared by 4 bases and J by 3 bases, with 16 bases between. From germline, CDR1 is LGHDT and CDR2 YNNKEL (reference sequence). The CDR3 extends over 15 amino acids. CDR3 nucleotide sequence: TGTGCCAGCAGCCTGGGGGCGGGACAGTACTACGAGCAGTACTTC. Translation gives CASSLGAGQYYEQYF.

The gene calls are TRBV9 and TRBJ2-1; 10 bases fit TRBD2. The CDR3 spans 17 residues. Trimming took 0 bases from V and 1 from J; bases not matched to a gene: 4. CDR1 and CDR2 (germline): SGDLS, YYNGEE. DNA of the CDR3: TGTGCCAGCAGCGTAGGATCTAGCGGGGGTTCCTACAATGAGCAGTTCTTC. It codes for CASSVGSSGGSYNEQFF.

The J gene is TRBJ1-1, the V gene TRBV27, with TRBD1 matching over 7 bases. With V trimmed by 5 bases and J by 5 bases, 2 bases remained unmatched. Germline values: CDR1 MNHEY, CDR2 SMNVEV (reference sequence). The CDR3 is made up of 12 amino acids. The CDR3 nucleotides are TGTGCCAGCAGTGACAGGGCAACTGAAGCTTTCTTT. Encoded protein: CASSDRATEAFF.

The J gene is TRBJ1-5, the V gene TRBV10-2; the D gene is possibly TRBD1 (6 bases). V was cut by 10 bases and J by 2 bases, with 12 bases left in between. Germline assignment: CDR1 WSHSY and CDR2 SAAADI. The CDR3 sequence is 13 residues long. Here the CDR3 DNA reads TGCGCCACAGGGGTAGGGGGCAATCAGCCCCAGCATTTT. As protein: CATGVGGNQPQHF.

The genes are TRBV9 and TRBJ2-5; TRBD1 aligns across 9 bases. Looked up from germline, CDR1 is SGDLS and CDR2 is YYNGEE. The J segment lost 5 bases and the V segment lost 4 bases, leaving 9 bases of the junction unmatched. This CDR3 contains 15 residues. The CDR3 region has the DNA TGTGCCAGCAGCTTGGGACAGGGTTGGGGGGAGACCCAGTACTTC. Translation: CASSLGQGWGETQYF.

The V gene is TRBV19, the J gene TRBJ1-5, with D tentatively TRBD1 (6 bases). V was trimmed by 3 bases and J by 7 bases, leaving 13 bases between them. Per germline, CDR1 LNHDA and CDR2 SQIVND (reference sequence). The CDR3 covers 14 residues. The CDR3 spells CASSIAGAQQPQHF. The CDR3 coding sequence is TGTGCCAGTAGTATTGCGGGGGCTCAACAGCCCCAGCATTTT.

This clone was picked up a small number of times. The V gene is TRBV19, the J gene TRBJ2-2; TRBD2 agrees at 8 bases. V was clipped by 5 bases and J by 6 bases; unmatched bases: 8. There are 15 residues in the CDR3. Per germline, CDR1 LNHDA and CDR2 SQIVND (reference sequence). The CDR3 coding sequence is TGTGCCAGTAGTCCGGGACTAGGACTACCCGGGGAGCTGTTTTTT. Protein: CASSPGLGLPGELFF.

The chain couples TRBV24-1 to TRBJ1-5; TRBD1 might be the D (5 bases). CDR1 KGHDR and CDR2 SFDVKD come from the germline V gene. Deletions cut 7 bases from V and 5 bases from J, with 8 bases between. This CDR3 has 12 residues. This CDR3 reads CATSKGYQPQHF. Here the CDR3 DNA reads TGTGCCACCAGCAAGGGGTATCAGCCCCAGCATTTT.

The chain carries TRBV29-1 and TRBJ2-1; D possibly corresponds to TRBD1 (6 bases). With 6 bases removed from V and 10 bases from J, the gap between germline ends came to 22 bases. Germline CDR1 and CDR2: SQVTM and ANQGSEA. CDR3 length: 14 amino acids. The chain's CDR3 is CSVRGMIPSSEQFF. DNA for the CDR3: TGCAGCGTGAGGGGGATGATACCCAGTTCAGAGCAGTTCTTC.

The genes are TRBV27 and TRBJ2-7, with 8 bases aligning to TRBD1. The germline gives CDR1 MNHEY, CDR2 SMNVEV (reference sequence). The CDR3 runs to 19 residues. V was pared by 0 bases and J by 0 bases, with 13 bases of the junction left unmatched. The CDR3 sequence is CASSLSVRGRGRSSYEQYF. The CDR3 bases are TGTGCCAGCAGTTTATCTGTCAGGGGGCGCGGAAGGAGCTCCTACGAGCAGTACTTC.

V usage is TRBV11-3 and J usage is TRBJ2-1, with 13 bases aligning to TRBD2. Germline lookup yields CDR1 SGHNT and CDR2 YENEEA. V shed 4 bases, J shed 10 bases, and the junction held 7 bases outside the gene matches. CDR3 length: 15 amino acids. Here the CDR3 reads CASSSGLAGIWEQFF. The CDR3 nucleotides read TGTGCCAGCAGCTCGGGACTAGCGGGAATCTGGGAGCAGTTCTTC.

V gene TRBV3-1 (or the pseudogene TRBV3-2) combines with J gene TRBJ1-1; the match to TRBD1 covers 7 bases. Looked up from germline, CDR1 is LGHDT and CDR2 is YNNKEL (reference sequence). The J segment lost 3 bases and the V segment lost 3 bases, leaving 7 bases of the junction unmatched. The CDR3 spans 15 residues. CDR3 sequence (DNA): TGTGCCAGCAGCCATCACAGGGGAGGCGACACTGAAGCTTTCTTT. Its protein product is CASSHHRGGDTEAFF.

This sequence joins TRBV19 and TRBJ1-2, with D unresolved. CDR3 length: 15 amino acids. V dropped 3 bases and J dropped 3 bases, with 14 bases sitting between them. Per the germline V gene, CDR1 is LNHDA and CDR2 is SQIVND (reference sequence). CDR3 loop: CASSMYQNSYYGYTF. CDR3 DNA sequence: TGTGCCAGTAGTATGTATCAGAATTCCTACTATGGCTACACCTTC.

The V gene is TRBV3-1 (or the pseudogene TRBV3-2), the J gene TRBJ1-2; TRBD1 is a possible D gene (5 bases). Germline lookup yields CDR1 LGHDT and CDR2 YNNKEL (reference sequence). The CDR3 contains 14 residues. The V and J ends lost 1 base and 8 bases respectively, with 14 bases between them. CDR3 coding DNA: TGTGCCAGCAGCCAAGGCCAGGGTCTATGGGGCTACACCTTC. This sequence encodes CASSQGQGLWGYTF.

The CDR3 sequence is CASSSRTGGNEKLFF. The CDR3 DNA sequence: TGTGCCAGCAGCTCACGGACAGGGGGAAATGAAAAACTGTTTTTT. The chain is built from TRBV7-8 and TRBJ1-4, with 10 bases lining up with TRBD1. Germline loops: CDR1 SGHVS, CDR2 FQNEAQ. V gave up 4 bases and J gave up 5 bases; unmatched junction bases: 4. The CDR3 covers 15 residues.

V usage is TRBV3-1 (or the pseudogene TRBV3-2) and J usage is TRBJ1-6; the match to TRBD1 covers 8 bases. The V segment lost 0 bases and the J segment 8 bases; nucleotides outside the gene matches: 6. The germline V gene has CDR1 LGHDT and CDR2 YNNKEL (reference sequence). The CDR3 is 16 residues long. CDR3 loop: CASSQDGGTGYSPLHF. CDR3 nucleotide sequence: TGTGCCAGCAGCCAAGATGGTGGGACAGGCTATTCACCCCTCCACTTT.

The CDR3 region has the DNA TGTGCCTGGAGGACAGGGGGGGAGACCCAGTACTTC. It encodes CAWRTGGETQYF. The rearrangement links TRBV30 to TRBJ2-5, with 9 positions matching TRBD1. The J segment lost 5 bases and the V segment lost 3 bases, leaving 1 base of the junction unmatched. From germline, CDR1 is GTSNPN and CDR2 SVGIG (reference sequence). The CDR3 extends over 12 amino acids.